This T cell receptor (beta chain) was captured by sequencing in a study of cytomegalovirus exposure and HLA in healthy donors. Study results and caveats: The productive fraction for most TCR beta V segments was about 90% or about 30% in an earlier analysis. Among TCR beta chains of equal frequency, HLA-associated ones were more clonally expanded in a later analysis.

J was trimmed by 4 bases and V by 4 bases; bases with no gene match: 10. CDR1 and CDR2 from the germline V gene are KGHSH and LQKENI. The CDR3 is 16 residues long. With respect to this clone: Its antigen is still unknown.

Primers: 60 Vbeta forward and 13 Jbeta reverse. Libraries were prepared by immunoSEQ multiplex PCR; TCRdb keeps only in-frame clonotypes and omits some of them. The data include fewer than 85,000 clones; the top ten clones carry roughly 4.8%. This sequence was found in a man aged 25-40 years in good health and CMV-seronegative. The specimen was PBMCs. The rearrangement links TRBV18 to TRBJ1-3; TRBD1 agrees at 7 bases. The CDR3 here is CASSRMTGHSGNTIYF. The CDR3 DNA sequence: TGTGCCAGCTCACGGATGACAGGGCATTCAGGAAACACCATATATTTT. Using reference TRBV18 and TRBJ1-3 for the parts outside the CDR3, the full variable domain is NAGVMQNPRHLVRRRGQEARLRCSPMKGHSHVYWYRQLPEEGLKFMVYLQKENIIDESGMPKERFSAEFPKEGPSILRIQQVVRGDSAAYFCASSRMTGHSGNTIYFGEGSWLTVV.